The clone carrying this T cell receptor (beta chain) was picked up a small number of times. The antigen is unknown. This entry comes from a study of CD8 T cells in ankylosing spondylitis. Construction of TCR beta libraries was performed using quantitative 5'-RACE with molecular barcodes. One entry per CDR3 protein results from TCRdb running MiXCR on the 5' RACE reads. The sample yields 200,000 to 300,000 distinct CDR3 sequences, more than 25% seen once. Per the germline V gene, CDR1 is DFQATT and CDR2 is SNEGSKA (reference sequence). CDR3 length: 13 residues. With V trimmed by 5 bases and J by 3 bases, 6 bases remained unmatched. Study-level findings and limits: A subset of motif variants has previously been described in the synovial fluid and blood of reactive arthritis. Reported data indicate significant enrichment of disease-linked clones within matched ankylosing spondylitis synovial fluid. About 8 highly homologous variants made up a TCR beta motif, and this motif appeared characteristic of ankylosing spondylitis blood.

The clonotype comes from a male donor with ankylosing spondylitis or in good health (not recorded which). The sequenced sample was blood, either unsorted or a sorted T cell fraction (not recorded which). The chain uses TRBV20-1 and TRBJ2-7; 8 nucleotides line up with TRBD1. In DNA form, the CDR3 reads TGCAGTGCTCTTGGGACAGGATTCTACGAGCAGTACTTC. Translated, it gives CSALGTGFYEQYF.